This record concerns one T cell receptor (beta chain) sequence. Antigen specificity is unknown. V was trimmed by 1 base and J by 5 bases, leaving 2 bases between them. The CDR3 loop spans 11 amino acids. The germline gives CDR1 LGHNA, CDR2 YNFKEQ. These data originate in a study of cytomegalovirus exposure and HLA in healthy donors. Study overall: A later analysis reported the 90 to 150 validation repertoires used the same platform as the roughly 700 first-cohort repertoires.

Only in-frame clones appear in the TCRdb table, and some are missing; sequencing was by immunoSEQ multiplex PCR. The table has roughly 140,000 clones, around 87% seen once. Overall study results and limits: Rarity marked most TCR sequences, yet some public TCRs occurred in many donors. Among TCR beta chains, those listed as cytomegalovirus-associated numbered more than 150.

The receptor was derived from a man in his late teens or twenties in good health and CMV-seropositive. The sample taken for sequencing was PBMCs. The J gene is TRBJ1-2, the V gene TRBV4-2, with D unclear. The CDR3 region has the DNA TGTGCCAGCAGCCAAGCATATGGCTACACCTTC. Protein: CASSQAYGYTF.